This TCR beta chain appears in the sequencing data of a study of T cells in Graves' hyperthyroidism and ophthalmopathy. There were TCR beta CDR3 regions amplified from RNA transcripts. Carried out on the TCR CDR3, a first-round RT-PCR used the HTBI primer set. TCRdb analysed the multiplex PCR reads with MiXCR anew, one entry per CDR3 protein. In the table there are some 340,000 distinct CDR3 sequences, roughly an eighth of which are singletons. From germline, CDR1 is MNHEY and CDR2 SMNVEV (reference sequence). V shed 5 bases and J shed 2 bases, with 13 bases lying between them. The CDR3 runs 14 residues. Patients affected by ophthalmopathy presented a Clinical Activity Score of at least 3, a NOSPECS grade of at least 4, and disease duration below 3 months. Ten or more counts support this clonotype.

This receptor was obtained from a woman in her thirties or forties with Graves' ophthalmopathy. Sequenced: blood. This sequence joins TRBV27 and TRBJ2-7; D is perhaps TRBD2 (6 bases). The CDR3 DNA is TGTGCCAGCAGTGAGGCTAGCGTCCCCTACGAGCAGTACTTC. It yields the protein CASSEASVPYEQYF.